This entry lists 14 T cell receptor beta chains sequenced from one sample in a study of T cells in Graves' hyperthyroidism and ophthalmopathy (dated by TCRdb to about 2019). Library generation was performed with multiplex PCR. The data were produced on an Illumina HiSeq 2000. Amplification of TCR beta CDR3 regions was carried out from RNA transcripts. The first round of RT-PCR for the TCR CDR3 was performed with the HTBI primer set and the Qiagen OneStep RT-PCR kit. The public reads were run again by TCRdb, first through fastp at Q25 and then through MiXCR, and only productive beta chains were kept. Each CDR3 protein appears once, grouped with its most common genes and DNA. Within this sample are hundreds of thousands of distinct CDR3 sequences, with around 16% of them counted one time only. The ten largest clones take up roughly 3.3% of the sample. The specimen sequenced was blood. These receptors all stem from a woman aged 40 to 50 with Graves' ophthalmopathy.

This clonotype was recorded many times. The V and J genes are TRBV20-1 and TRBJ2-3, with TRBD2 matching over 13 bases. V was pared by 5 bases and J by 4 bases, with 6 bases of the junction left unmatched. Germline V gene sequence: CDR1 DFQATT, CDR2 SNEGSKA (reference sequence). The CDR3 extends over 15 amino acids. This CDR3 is CSALRTSGSADTQYF. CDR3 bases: TGCAGTGCTCTTCGGACTAGCGGGAGTGCAGATACGCAGTATTTT.

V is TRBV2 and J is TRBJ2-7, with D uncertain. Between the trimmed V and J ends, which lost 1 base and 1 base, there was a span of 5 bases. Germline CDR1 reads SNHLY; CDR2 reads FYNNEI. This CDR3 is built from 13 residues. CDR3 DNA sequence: TGTGCCAGCAGTGAAGGGGGTTCCTACGAGCAGTACTTC. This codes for CASSEGGSYEQYF.

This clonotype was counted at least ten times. The CDR3, as DNA: TGTGCCAGCGCCCAGAGGGGGGGCAGCTCCTACAATGAGCAGTTCTTC. Its translation: CASAQRGGSSYNEQFF. The V call is TRBV7-6, the J call TRBJ2-1; TRBD2 might be the D (7 bases). Trimming cost V 8 bases and J 0 bases, with 17 bases left between them. The V gene's germline CDR1 is SGHVS and CDR2 FNYEAQ. The CDR3 totals 16 residues.

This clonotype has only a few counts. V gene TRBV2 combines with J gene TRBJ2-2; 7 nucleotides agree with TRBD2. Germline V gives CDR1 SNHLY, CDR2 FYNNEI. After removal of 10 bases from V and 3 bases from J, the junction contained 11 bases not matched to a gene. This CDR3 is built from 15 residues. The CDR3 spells CATGGLAVYTGELFF. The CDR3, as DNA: TGTGCCACCGGCGGGCTAGCGGTTTACACCGGGGAGCTGTTTTTT. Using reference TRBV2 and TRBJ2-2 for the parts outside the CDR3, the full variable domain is EPEVTQTPSHQVTQMGQEVILRCVPISNHLYFYWYRQILGQKVEFLVSFYNNEISEKSEIFDDQFSVERPDGSNFTLKIRSTKLEDSAMYFCATGGLAVYTGELFFGEGSRLTVL.

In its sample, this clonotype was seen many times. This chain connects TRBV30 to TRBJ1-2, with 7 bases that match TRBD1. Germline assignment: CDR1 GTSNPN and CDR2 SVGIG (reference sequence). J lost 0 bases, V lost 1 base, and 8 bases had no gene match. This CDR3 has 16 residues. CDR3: CAWSADRAPPNYGYTF. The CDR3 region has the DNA TGTGCCTGGAGTGCTGACAGGGCCCCACCTAACTATGGCTACACCTTC.

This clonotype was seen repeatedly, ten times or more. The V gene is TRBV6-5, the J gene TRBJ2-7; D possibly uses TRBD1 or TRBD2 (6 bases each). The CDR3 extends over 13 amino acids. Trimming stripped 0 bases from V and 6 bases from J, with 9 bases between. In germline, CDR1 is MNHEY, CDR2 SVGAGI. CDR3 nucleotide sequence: TGTGCCAGCAGTTACTCTCGGGGGCTCGAGCAGTACTTC. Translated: CASSYSRGLEQYF.

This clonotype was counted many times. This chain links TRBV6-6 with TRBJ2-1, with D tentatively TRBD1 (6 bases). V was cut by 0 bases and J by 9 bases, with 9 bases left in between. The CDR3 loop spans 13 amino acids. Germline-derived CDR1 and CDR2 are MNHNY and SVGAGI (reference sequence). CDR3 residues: CASSYSQGGEQFF. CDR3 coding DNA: TGTGCCAGCAGTTACTCCCAAGGGGGTGAGCAGTTCTTC.

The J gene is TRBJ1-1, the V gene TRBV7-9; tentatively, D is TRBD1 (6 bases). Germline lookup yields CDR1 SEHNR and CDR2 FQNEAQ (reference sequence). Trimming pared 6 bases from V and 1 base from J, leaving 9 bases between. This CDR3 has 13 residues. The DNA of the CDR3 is TGTGCCAGCAGATTGGGACAGAACACTGAAGCTTTCTTT. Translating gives CASRLGQNTEAFF.

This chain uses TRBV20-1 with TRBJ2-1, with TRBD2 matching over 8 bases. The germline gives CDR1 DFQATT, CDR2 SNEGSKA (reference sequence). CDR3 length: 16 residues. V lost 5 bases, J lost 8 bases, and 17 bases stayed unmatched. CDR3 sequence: CSAPTLGLAGRDEQFF. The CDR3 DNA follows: TGCAGTGCTCCGACTTTGGGGCTAGCGGGTAGGGATGAGCAGTTCTTC.

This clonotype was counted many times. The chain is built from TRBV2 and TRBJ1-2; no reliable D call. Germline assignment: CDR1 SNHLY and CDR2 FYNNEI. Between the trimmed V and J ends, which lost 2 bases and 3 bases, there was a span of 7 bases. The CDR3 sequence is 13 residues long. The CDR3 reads CASSENGDYGYTF. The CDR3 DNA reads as TGTGCCAGCAGTGAAAACGGGGACTATGGCTACACCTTC.

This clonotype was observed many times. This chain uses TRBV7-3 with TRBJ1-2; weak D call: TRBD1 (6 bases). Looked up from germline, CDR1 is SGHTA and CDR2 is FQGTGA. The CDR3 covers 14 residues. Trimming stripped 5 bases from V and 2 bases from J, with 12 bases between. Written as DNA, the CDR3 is TGTGCCAGCAGCCGCGATGGACAGAACTATGGCTACACCTTC. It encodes CASSRDGQNYGYTF.

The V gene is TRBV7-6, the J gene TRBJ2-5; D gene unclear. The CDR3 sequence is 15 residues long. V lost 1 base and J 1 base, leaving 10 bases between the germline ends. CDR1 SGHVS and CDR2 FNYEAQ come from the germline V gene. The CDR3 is CASSLGVGPQETQYF. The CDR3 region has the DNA TGTGCCAGCAGCTTAGGTGTTGGCCCCCAAGAGACCCAGTACTTC.

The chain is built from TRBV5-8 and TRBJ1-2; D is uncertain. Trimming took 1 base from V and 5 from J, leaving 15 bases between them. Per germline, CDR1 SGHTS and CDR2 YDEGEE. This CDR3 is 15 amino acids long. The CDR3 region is CASSLTGRSFYGYTF. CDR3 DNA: TGTGCCAGCAGCTTGACGGGCAGAAGCTTTTATGGCTACACCTTC.

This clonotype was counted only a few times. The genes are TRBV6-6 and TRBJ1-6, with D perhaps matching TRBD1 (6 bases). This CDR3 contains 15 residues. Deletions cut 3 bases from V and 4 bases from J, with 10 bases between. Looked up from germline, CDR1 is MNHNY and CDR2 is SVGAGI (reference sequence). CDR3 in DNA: TGTGCCAGCAGTTATTCCGGACAGTATAATTCACCCCTCCACTTT. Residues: CASSYSGQYNSPLHF.